This T cell receptor (beta chain) came from a study of CD8 T cells in Susac syndrome. Remarks on this clonotype: Its antigen is undetermined.

Random-hexamer reverse transcription was applied to roughly 0.5 to 1 ug RNA. The authors amplified TCR beta CDR3 across 54 Vbeta and 13 Jbeta using immunoSEQ multiplex PCR. TCRdb reprocessed the immunoSEQ multiplex PCR reads via MiXCR and lists one record per CDR3 protein. The data contain around 280,000 distinct CDR3 sequences, about 90% of them singletons. General observations from the study: The study admitted that it had a relatively small number of individuals in its TCR sequencing and HLA analysis.

Sequencing of TCR beta drew on CD8+ and CD4+ T cells from blood. The multiple sclerosis control cohort comprised treatment-naive individuals presenting with stable or active relapsing-remitting disease. Germline-derived CDR1 and CDR2 are SEHNR and FQNEAQ (reference sequence). This CDR3 contains 13 residues. The ends were cut back, 6 bases at V and 8 bases at J, with 16 bases in the middle. The chain has TRBV7-9 and TRBJ1-2; TRBD1 might be the D (6 bases). This TCR was recovered from a human donor with multiple sclerosis. Specimen: CD4+ T cells from PBMCs. The CDR3 sequence: CASSRQEITGYTF. The CDR3 nucleotides are TGTGCCAGCAGTCGACAGGAGATCACCGGCTACACCTTC.